This T cell receptor (beta chain) was obtained from a study of CD8+ T cells in alopecia areata (dated by TCRdb to 2017 to 2018). Background for the entire study: Treated patients were enrolled in an open-label pilot trial of oral tofacitinib, 5 to 10 mg twice daily, for moderate-to-severe alopecia areata. Patients stayed on tofacitinib for 6 to 18 months and then had 6 months of follow-up off drug so that delayed response and recurrence could be assessed. Patients on tofacitinib were biopsied at baseline and after 4 and 24 weeks of treatment, and several of the patients also had a later scalp biopsy. Human TCRbeta sequencing covered scalp tissue and sorted CD4+ and CD8+ peripheral blood T cells from patchy and totalis/universalis alopecia areata patients and healthy controls. For the treated patients, the SALT score, which quantifies what percentage of scalp surface area is affected, served as the measure of disease severity. TCRbeta CDR3 regions were amplified by immunoSEQ multiplex PCR with 35 Vbeta forward and 13 Jbeta reverse primers. RNA was obtained with the PAXgene miRNA kit for fixed scalp, the miRNeasy kit for PBMCs, and the RNeasy kit for mouse skin. The study used high-throughput TCRbeta sequencing to examine T cell clonal expansion in alopecia areata, in both the C3H/HeJ mouse model and human patients. Scalp clonality was compared among normal scalp (n=4), patchy alopecia areata scalp (n=8), and alopecia totalis/universalis scalp (n=8).

The library was made by the immunoSEQ multiplex PCR assay. For TCR sequencing, RNA was extracted from every sample and reverse transcribed into cDNA to serve as template. First-strand cDNA was synthesized using SuperScript III with a 2:1 mix of oligo-dT and random hexamers. A synthetic immune receptor repertoire was used to assess amplification bias, and residual bias was removed computationally. As for the authors' bioinformatics: Raw reads were preprocessed to remove errors, and CDR3 was defined according to IMGT conventions as the region from the conserved cysteine to phenylalanine. To get clonality, Shannon entropy was normalized by log2 of the number of productive unique TCRs and the result was subtracted from 1. Whether scalp clones were CD4 or CD8 was inferred by matching scalp TCRbeta sequences against CD4 and CD8 repertoires sorted from blood. Here the immuneACCESS table is served through TCRdb, limited to in-frame sequences with V and J called. Missing clones are a known gap in these copies; in checked studies unresolved V genes cover under half, and the rest lacks a known reason. V and J calls and clone size are copied from that table; D and trimming were computed from the DNA. Recorded for this sample are 180,000 or so clones; roughly 50% of them occurred a single time. About 10% of the sample goes to the ten largest clones.

The time point label, read with the paper, signifies: 20 to 30 weeks on oral tofacitinib. According to the study, the label for this sample's treatment or condition signals: oral pan-JAK inhibitor, 5-10 mg twice daily. From alopecia areata patients, peripheral blood was collected along with lesional scalp punch biopsies. PBMCs were isolated by density centrifugation and stained for CD3, CD4 and CD8, after which CD4+ and CD8+ T cells were sorted on a FACSAria. Comments on this clone: Its specific antigen is unknown. No much larger clone is present one base from it, and per-base qualities are unavailable.

What the study reported, not specific to this receptor: The treated cohort was small, with a single nonresponder, so links between baseline CD8+ expansion and response need larger studies. Higher clonality and more expanded CD8+ clones were observed in lesional scalp than in normal scalp, particularly in alopecia totalis/universalis, a finding suggestive of antigenic drive. Unlike mouse skin, which is dominated by gammadelta T cells, normal human skin has resident alphabeta T cells that are also sequenced, and this complicates analysis of the scalp TCR repertoire. During tofacitinib treatment, many expanded lesional clones stuck around in both scalp and blood, and this persistence may partly explain why relapse happens after treatment is stopped. Shared TCR sequences between patients were less evident than in mice, which may be partly attributable to HLA diversity in the patient population. With tofacitinib, both scalp clonality and the number of expanded CD8+ clones among the top 100 scalp clones went down significantly.

The germline V gene (reference sequence) supplies CDR1 GTSNPN and CDR2 SVGIG. From the cysteine up to the phenylalanine, the CDR3 has a length of 14 residues. The kept DNA is CDR3 alone, 42 bases in frame from the first base. V and J are truncated by 0 bases and 5 bases respectively, leaving an intervening sequence of 10 bases. The source of this sequence is a human donor with alopecia areata. Sequences were derived from CD8+ T cells sorted from blood, sampled at week 24, from a patient treated with tofacitinib. Recombination joined TRBV30 with TRBJ1-4, with the D segment identity uncertain. The DNA sequence is given as TGTGCCTGGAGTGTCGCCAGTCGAAATGAAAAACTGTTTTTT. Protein translation: CAWSVASRNEKLFF.